What follows is one TCR beta chain and its context. In its sample, this clonotype was seen once. Its binding antigen is unknown. Base qualities are missing; no much larger clone stands one base away. A single read constitutes weak evidence. The source of the sample is a study of Graves' ophthalmopathy and Graves' hyperthyroidism (dated by TCRdb to the late 2010s). General notes on the study: Peripheral blood was collected at initial diagnosis, prior to any treatment. In total, 135 blood samples were TCR-sequenced: approximately 40 ophthalmopathy, some 75 hyperthyroidism and approximately 17 hyperthyroidism-to-ophthalmopathy patients. To tell Graves' ophthalmopathy apart from Graves' hyperthyroidism, and to predict which patients would progress to ophthalmopathy, the study relied on TCR beta repertoire signatures. To explore V-J signatures that distinguish ophthalmopathy from hyperthyroidism, a discovery set of more than 90 patients was enrolled, made up of 40 to 45 with ophthalmopathy and some 58 with stable hyperthyroidism. T-cell repertoires of thyroid tissue and blood were compared in over five hyperthyroidism patients. An independent validation cohort was composed of 18 hyperthyroidism patients and 15 to 17 patients who later progressed from hyperthyroidism to ophthalmopathy. Following sample collection, hyperthyroidism patients were given methimazole at a starting dose of 30 mg daily, and ophthalmopathy patients were given high-dose intravenous methylprednisolone. The 100 discovery patients were randomly split 7:3 into training and test sets.

The paper as a whole reports these results and caveats: In validation, the model predicted ophthalmopathy progression with more than 55% sensitivity and approximately 75% specificity; roughly eleven predicted patients were CT-confirmed with GO in a median of about 7.1 months. Most of the expanded thyroid clonotypes with a frequency above 0.001 were also detected in blood, and it was suggested that the thyroid immune response may be reflected by blood repertoires. Sample size was not predetermined statistically, and investigators were not blinded to group allocation. In cross-validation, the 13-signature model distinguished ophthalmopathy from stable hyperthyroidism with around 86% sensitivity and approximately 81% specificity, while in the test set the corresponding values were about 79% and 69%.

Hyperthyroidism was defined as stable when no progression to ophthalmopathy occurred within 18 months of follow-up. The hyperthyroidism patients were 18 to 65 years old and newly diagnosed, with a disease duration of less than 2 months. Patients were excluded if they had other autoimmune diseases, uncontrolled infections, pregnancy or lactation. Clinical symptoms, serum thyroxine, TRAb, thyroid ultrasound and orbital computed tomography were used for diagnosis. Using Ficoll-Paque density gradient centrifugation, PBMCs were isolated from less than 13 ml of fresh peripheral blood. Trizol reagent was used to extract the total RNA, and its quality was then checked on an Agilent 2100 Bioanalyzer. Via the germline V gene, CDR1 is MNHNS and CDR2 SASEGT. Trimming leaves V shorter by 6 bases and J shorter by 1 base, with the junction holding 5 bases beyond the gene matches. The cysteine opens and the phenylalanine closes a CDR3 of 14 amino acids. Solely the CDR3 DNA is kept, with 42 bases framed from the first base.

For repertoire sequencing, TCR beta CDR3 regions were amplified from RNA transcripts. The first round was an RT-PCR using HTBI primers with the Qiagen OneStep RT-PCR kit, and this first round was followed by a second-round multiplex PCR, then size selection and purification. Libraries were sequenced paired-end with 100 bp reads on an Illumina HiSeq2000. Under the source paper's analysis protocol: Reads were processed with SOAPnuke, discarding reads with adapters, uncalled bases, mean Phred below 15, or no exact constant-primer or identifier match. COPE v1.2.5 was used to merge the high-quality paired reads. Clonotypes were defined as unique nucleotide sequences and were aligned to IMGT TRB V, D and J references using MiTCR v1.1. The analysis was limited to V-J combinations with a frequency above 0.0001, which together covered over 99% of the repertoires. A TCR clonal expansion and chaos score per V-J combination was defined as the ratio of F50 clonal expansion to chaos observed in the TCRdist matrix. Welch's t-statistics and random forest were used to reduce features to about a dozen V-J combinations, which were fed into a naive Bayes classifier. The Morisita-Horn index was used to measure how similar the thyroid and blood repertoires were. TCRdb handled the public reads itself, with Q25 trimming in fastp and clone calling in MiXCR, and kept productive beta chains. Every CDR3 protein is listed once, alongside the most common genes and DNA of its rows. The V and J calls come from TCRdb's annotation, not from the publication. The sample table shows 350,000 to 450,000 distinct CDR3 sequences, and roughly 21% are seen once. The ten largest clones capture 2.5% to 3.5% of the sample.

The specimen was peripheral blood. The V and J segments used are TRBV6-1 and TRBJ1-1, with TRBD1 matching 7 junction bases. The TCR comes from a woman between 18 and 30 years old with stable Graves' hyperthyroidism. Donor details come from another sample of the same person, matched by shared clones. CDR3 loop: CASSETGRNTEAFF. Here is the DNA: TGTGCCAGCAGCGAGACAGGGAGGAACACTGAAGCTTTCTTT.